This TCR beta chain was sequenced during a study of shared clonotypes between healthy human individuals (TCRdb year 2020). Regarding the study in general: The cohort included a few men and two women between 18 and 49 years of age. To increase sequencing depth and limit assay-specific biases, different laboratories used diverse techniques to prepare libraries and sequence TCR repertoires. Each donor's leukapheresis produced roughly between about 0.85 and 10 billion PBMCs. To estimate repertoire size and how much clonotype sharing occurs between individuals, the study deeply sequenced the blood TCR repertoires of a handful of healthy adults. For each donor, CD4 naive and CD4 memory were each given three plates, CD8 naive was given two plates, and CD8 memory was given one plate. Beyond this particular receptor, the publication reports: Only blood was sampled, and tissue TCR repertoires likely differ from those in blood. Compared with non-shared clonotypes, clonotypes shared by all four sorted-subset donors had higher generation probabilities. Naive subsets generally had larger estimated clonotype richness than memory subsets. The small number of donors limited the genetic and exposure-history diversity represented. Pairwise subsampling led to the expectation that sequencing depth would affect the degree of clonotype sharing among donors. When a few donors were compared, the shared fraction of clonotypes was about 5.4% for naive CD4, 3.5% for naive CD8, 2.3% for memory CD4, and around 0.4% for memory CD8. Even with the large sequencing depth, rarefaction of the sorted-subset datasets indicated that sequencing was incomplete.

CD8 naive samples were CD45RO-negative cells positively selected for CCR7, giving a CD45RA+CCR7+ population that excluded TemRA cells. Healthy HIV-negative adults with no recently reported acute infections or vaccinations were included as donors. Every donor was a Caucasian adult residing in Nashville, Tennessee, USA. Blood was collected by leukapheresis, and PBMCs were isolated by Ficoll-Histopaque density gradient centrifugation and then cryopreserved in liquid nitrogen vapor phase. Purity and quantity of every magnetically sorted T cell population were checked by analytical flow cytometry. From each sorted fraction, genomic DNA was isolated and quantified by UV absorbance on a Nanodrop 2000c. On this clone itself: Its antigen is currently not known. Base qualities are not at hand, and no much larger clone is one base apart.

TCR CDR3 regions were amplified from genomic DNA by multiplex PCR using the deep immunoSEQ assay. Extracted genomic DNA from each cell subset was distributed evenly across all wells of several immunoSEQ 96-well plates, and each plate was treated as a replicate. Each replicate PCR for sorted subsets received 150 to 250 ng genomic DNA, equal to around 32,000 T cell genomes. Purified libraries were measured with a Qubit 3.0 fluorometer, size-checked on a Bioanalyzer 2100, and measured again with the KAPA Library Quantification kit. Every immunoSEQ 96-well plate was sequenced on a separate single-read 150-cycle Illumina NextSeq 550 flow cell. The authors' pipeline ran thus. Because the immunoSEQ output held only junctional sequences and lacked quality scores, the filtering could not match the filtering applied to full-length reads. To assign V/J genes and CDR3, sequences were annotated using PyIR, a Python wrapper for IgBLAST v1.9, with IMGT germline references. Reads with weak V/J assignments (E-value above 1e-6), missing CDR3, stop codons, out-of-frame junctions, or ambiguous translated residues were removed. V3J clonotypes were defined as sequences sharing the same inferred V gene, J gene, and CDR3 amino acid sequence. Percentage overlap between repertoires was calculated by dividing the number of shared unique clonotypes by the size of the smaller repertoire. Repertoire richness was assessed with RTK rarefaction, the Chao1 estimator, and Recon v2.1 estimates of unobserved clonotypes. Generation probabilities were computed with OLGA for all TCRbeta clonotypes obtained by the gDNA method from a handful of donors. TCRdb mirrors the immuneACCESS table, restricted to in-frame sequences. Some clones are absent from its copies; in checked studies, under half trace to an unresolved V gene, and the reason for the others is unknown. That table gives V, J and clone size, and the DNA gave D and trimming. The sample profile shows about 2.1 million clones; around 95% of them were found once. The top ten hold about 1.7% of the sample.

According to the germline V gene (reference sequence), CDR1 reads MNHEY and CDR2 reads SMNVEV. There are 14 amino acids in the CDR3, from cysteine to phenylalanine inclusive. Only the CDR3 portion is preserved as DNA: 42 bases, with reading frame beginning at the first base. Here V drops 6 bases and J drops 6 bases, and the junction holds 8 bases not matched to any gene. The source material was naive CD8+ T cells from PBMCs. Explained via the paper, the cell subset or site label denotes: CD45RA+CCR7+. The rearranged segments are TRBV27 and TRBJ2-1; TRBD2 fits 7 bases in the junction. This receptor was obtained from a man aged 18 to 35 in good health. Some clones in this sample may be carry-over from other donors' samples. The CDR3 sequence is CASRWGGRGNEQFF. In nucleotides, the sequence is TGTGCCAGCAGATGGGGGGGACGAGGCAATGAGCAGTTCTTC.